This is a list of T cell receptor beta chains from one sample in a study of OX40 agonist ivuxolimab in advanced cancers. Profiled with immunoSEQ multiplex PCR; TCRdb holds only in-frame clones, not every one. The data show 60,000 to 80,000 clones, over 70% seen once. Here the sequenced sample was CD4+ or CD8+ T cells sorted from blood, taken in a trial of the OX40 agonist ivuxolimab. The receptors stem from an adult with an advanced solid tumor such as melanoma, head and neck, liver or kidney cancer. The CDR3 runs from the conserved cysteine through the conserved F or W. The D gene is left open where the match is weak. The size of a clone is reported for some rows only, either as once, few or many, or as a class for expanded clones.

j_call clone_size d_call v_call cdr3_aa cdr3_nt
TRBJ2-5 - - TRBV2 CASGWDNQETQYF TGTGCCAGCGGCTGGGACAACCAAGAGACCCAGTACTTC
TRBJ2-7 - TRBD1 TRBV5-4 CASSPGQSLREQYF TGTGCCAGCAGCCCGGGACAGTCCCTTCGGGAGCAGTACTTC
TRBJ1-4 - TRBD1 TRBV27 CASSQGQGYEKLFF TGTGCCAGCAGCCAGGGACAGGGGTATGAAAAACTGTTTTTT
TRBJ2-5 - - TRBV27 CASSLSSQETQYF TGTGCCAGCAGTTTATCTTCTCAAGAGACCCAGTACTTC
TRBJ2-7 - - TRBV13 CASSLIPGPTYEQYF TGTGCCAGCAGCTTAATCCCAGGCCCTACCTACGAGCAGTACTTC
TRBJ2-7 - - TRBV6-6 CASSYSKGYYEQYF TGTGCCAGCAGTTACTCAAAAGGATACTACGAGCAGTACTTC
TRBJ2-3 medium-sized TRBD2 TRBV6-4 CASSAGTSGTDTQYF TGTGCCAGCAGTGCCGGGACTAGCGGCACAGATACGCAGTATTTT
TRBJ2-5 - TRBD1 TRBV18 CASSQGQQETQYF TGTGCCAGCTCACAGGGACAGCAAGAGACCCAGTACTTC
TRBJ2-5 - - TRBV7-9 CASTPGTTKETQYF TGTGCCAGCACCCCCGGGACAACAAAAGAGACCCAGTACTTC
TRBJ1-2 - - TRBV27 CASSQDRLYGYTF TGTGCCAGCAGTCAGGACCGACTTTATGGCTACACCTTC
TRBJ1-5 - - TRBV14 CASSPHGDQPQHF TGTGCCAGCAGCCCACACGGGGATCAGCCCCAGCATTTT
TRBJ1-2 once - TRBV29-1 CSVEEQDRVYGYTF TGCAGCGTTGAAGAACAAGACAGAGTCTATGGCTACACCTTC
TRBJ1-4 - - TRBV9 CASSAQGQIEKLFF TGTGCCAGCAGCGCCCAGGGGCAGATTGAAAAACTGTTTTTT
TRBJ1-2 - - TRBV11-2 CASRDTDYGYTF TGTGCTTCGCGCGACACAGACTATGGCTACACCTTC
TRBJ2-3 - - TRBV11-3 CASSSSRDTQYF TGTGCCAGCAGCTCCTCAAGGGATACGCAGTATTTT
TRBJ2-2 - - TRBV7-3 CASSSALGGELFF TGTGCCAGCAGCTCAGCCCTCGGCGGGGAGCTGTTTTTT
TRBJ1-1 many - TRBV6-6 CASSHTVLGGTF TGTGCCAGCAGTCACACCGTCCTAGGGGGGACGTTT
TRBJ2-5 once - TRBV7-2 CASSQRAEETQYF TGTGCCAGCAGCCAGCGGGCTGAGGAGACCCAGTACTTC
TRBJ2-7 - - TRBV7-2 CASSLVQIYYEQYF TGTGCCAGCAGCTTAGTACAGATCTACTACGAGCAGTACTTC
TRBJ1-1 - - TRBV6-6 CASSSDGDTEAFF TGTGCCAGCAGTTCTGACGGGGACACTGAAGCTTTCTTT
TRBJ2-7 - - TRBV28 CASPPGRESHEQYF TGTGCCAGTCCACCGGGACGGGAGTCCCACGAGCAGTACTTC
TRBJ2-7 - - TRBV4-3 CASSHPGANYEQYF TGCGCCAGCAGCCATCCGGGAGCGAACTACGAGCAGTACTTC
TRBJ1-1 few TRBD1 TRBV19 CASSLQGATEAFF TGTGCCAGTAGCTTACAGGGGGCCACTGAAGCTTTCTTT
TRBJ2-3 - TRBD2 TRBV2 CASNLAGGPTDTQYF TGTGCCAGCAATCTCGCGGGGGGACCCACAGATACGCAGTATTTT
TRBJ2-1 - - TRBV5-1 CASSGQGLSSYNEQFF TGCGCCAGCAGCGGACAAGGGTTAAGCTCCTACAATGAGCAGTTCTTC
TRBJ1-3 - TRBD1 TRBV5-4 CASSATKTGGNTIYF TGTGCCAGCAGCGCCACTAAGACAGGGGGAAACACCATATATTTT
TRBJ1-1 - TRBD1 TRBV11-3 CASSSGQGESTEAFF TGTGCCAGCAGCTCTGGACAGGGGGAGAGCACTGAAGCTTTCTTT
TRBJ2-1 - - TRBV11-2 CASSPLRAYNEQFF TGTGCCAGCAGCCCCCTTCGAGCGTACAATGAGCAGTTCTTC
TRBJ1-3 - - TRBV18 CASSPGTGNTIYF TGTGCCAGCTCACCAGGGACGGGAAACACCATATATTTT
TRBJ1-2 - - TRBV10-3 CASNSDTLANYGYTF TGTGCCAGCAACAGCGATACCCTAGCTAACTATGGCTACACCTTC
TRBJ1-4 - - TRBV5-1 CASSPWDDEKLFF TGCGCCAGCAGCCCGTGGGATGATGAAAAACTGTTTTTT
TRBJ2-2 - - TRBV9 CASSVLRSANTGELFF TGTGCCAGCAGCGTGTTGAGATCCGCGAACACCGGGGAGCTGTTTTTT
TRBJ2-7 - - TRBV7-2 CASSLVYGGPYEQYF TGTGCCAGCAGCTTAGTTTACGGGGGCCCCTACGAGCAGTACTTC
TRBJ1-1 - - TRBV6-4 CASSDRIMNTEAFF TGTGCCAGCAGTGACAGAATCATGAACACTGAAGCTTTCTTT
TRBJ2-1 - TRBD1 TRBV27 CASTPTWDSASGQFF TGTGCCAGCACCCCGACGTGGGACAGCGCGTCGGGGCAGTTCTTC
TRBJ1-3 - - TRBV9 CASSVASGNAGNTIYF TGTGCCAGCAGCGTAGCGTCGGGGAACGCTGGAAACACCATATATTTT
TRBJ1-6 - TRBD1 TRBV18 CASSPTGEFYNSPLHF TGTGCCAGCTCGCCGACAGGGGAATTTTACAATTCACCCCTCCACTTT
TRBJ1-1 - - TRBV5-1 CASSLAGTGNTEAFF TGCGCCAGCAGCTTGGCCGGTACGGGGAACACTGAAGCTTTCTTT
TRBJ2-1 - - TRBV7-8 CASSALAGQGYEQFF TGTGCCAGCAGTGCTCTAGCGGGACAGGGGTATGAGCAGTTCTTC
TRBJ1-5 - - TRBV7-9 CASSPQGGLGQPQHF TGTGCCAGCAGCCCTCAAGGGGGGCTCGGTCAGCCCCAGCATTTT
TRBJ2-3 - - TRBV11-2 CASSPVTTDTQYF TGTGCCAGCAGCCCAGTGACCACGGATACGCAGTATTTT
TRBJ1-6 - - TRBV6-5 CASSVQGQANSPLHF TGTGCCAGCAGCGTCCAAGGGCAAGCTAATTCACCCCTCCACTTT
TRBJ1-5 - - TRBV5-6 CASSSNRVNQPQHF TGTGCCAGCAGCTCAAACAGGGTCAATCAGCCCCAGCATTTT
TRBJ2-1 - - TRBV5-4 CASSPPEKLSSLDEQFF TGTGCCAGCAGCCCCCCTGAGAAGTTAAGCTCCTTAGATGAGCAGTTCTTC
TRBJ1-2 - - TRBV5-4 CASRPKILGDYGYTF TGTGCCAGCAGGCCCAAGATCCTTGGCGACTATGGCTACACCTTC
TRBJ1-1 - - TRBV6-5 CASSQRDGNTEAFF TGTGCCAGCAGCCAACGGGACGGGAACACTGAAGCTTTCTTT
TRBJ2-6 once - TRBV5-4 CASSFGGRTGANVLTF TGTGCCAGCAGCTTTGGGGGACGTACTGGGGCCAACGTCCTGACTTTC
TRBJ2-7 - TRBD1 TRBV7-9 CARKGQGFNEQYF TGTGCCAGAAAGGGACAGGGGTTCAACGAGCAGTACTTC
TRBJ2-3 - TRBD2 TRBV6-5 CASRTSGSTDTQYF TGTGCCAGCAGGACTAGCGGTAGCACAGATACGCAGTATTTT
TRBJ2-6 - - TRBV2 CASRYKTEPSSSGANVLTF TGTGCCAGCAGATATAAGACGGAGCCTTCCAGCTCTGGGGCCAACGTCCTGACTTTC
TRBJ1-5 - - TRBV2 CAIGSGQPQHF TGTGCCATCGGCTCGGGTCAGCCCCAGCATTTT
TRBJ2-1 - TRBD2 TRBV30 CAWSAASGRGWIAVYNEQFF TGTGCCTGGAGTGCCGCTAGCGGGAGAGGGTGGATTGCCGTTTACAATGAGCAGTTCTTC
TRBJ2-1 - TRBD2 TRBV6-1 CASEWGGSFYEQFF TGTGCCAGCGAATGGGGCGGGAGCTTTTATGAGCAGTTCTTC
TRBJ2-5 - - TRBV4-3 CASSHGHLETQYF TGCGCCAGCAGCCACGGACATCTGGAGACCCAGTACTTC
TRBJ1-2 - - TRBV7-2 CASSSYVDSSSYGYTF TGTGCCAGCAGCTCATACGTGGACAGTAGTAGCTATGGCTACACCTTC
TRBJ2-5 - TRBD2 TRBV6-5 CASSYGTRLDGTQYF TGTGCCAGCAGTTACGGGACTAGGCTGGATGGTACCCAGTACTTC
TRBJ1-3 - - TRBV6-5 CASKRDSGNTIYF TGTGCCAGCAAACGTGACTCTGGAAACACCATATATTTT
TRBJ1-1 - - TRBV5-1 CASTIAPSRGNTEAFF TGCGCCAGCACAATAGCCCCCTCCAGGGGAAACACTGAAGCTTTCTTT
TRBJ2-2 medium-sized TRBD1 TRBV23-1 CASSQDRGRLTGELFF TGCGCCAGCAGTCAGGACAGGGGGCGCCTCACCGGGGAGCTGTTTTTT